This T cell receptor (beta chain) is from a study of T cells in tuberculosis. Overall study context: The T cells targeted glucose monomycolate, a mycobacterial lipid, via CD1B.

General study findings and limits: Smaller alpha distances in active tuberculosis partly reflected shorter CDR3-alpha lengths. GMM-specific TCRs were nearer to active tuberculosis alpha repertoires, suggesting expansion.

Notes on this clone: The antigen remains unidentified.

The table came from immunoSEQ multiplex PCR; TCRdb's copy has only in-frame clones and leaves some out. There are about 35,000 clones in the sample; roughly 92% occur only once, and around 7.7% lies in the top ten. This receptor was taken from a donor aged 10 to 29 with latent tuberculosis or without tuberculosis infection. Some clones in this sample may be carry-over from other donors' samples. The source material was PBMCs.

The CDR3 sequence is CASSLQVNTGELFF. The CDR3 nucleotides are TGTGCCAGCAGCCTACAGGTTAACACCGGGGAGCTGTTTTTT. The chain has TRBV13 and TRBJ2-2; tentatively, D is TRBD1 (5 bases). V was shortened by 5 bases and J by 2 bases, with 9 bases between the two germline ends. Germline loops: CDR1 PRHDT, CDR2 FYEKMQ (reference sequence). The CDR3 has 14 amino acids.